This TCR beta chain was sequenced for a study of blood T cells in healthy people across ages. Each donor was a healthy Caucasian individual from Russia, aged roughly 6 to 95. A sample-barcoded 5' primer and a J-beta primer mix were used in a second PCR of roughly 7 to 11 cycles. A single record per CDR3 protein comes from TCRdb applying MiXCR to the 5' RACE reads. The sample comprises about 540,000 distinct CDR3 sequences, under 30% of which are singletons, and approximately 8.7% rests with the top ten. This clonotype was counted only a few times. The trim removed 4 bases at V and 8 bases at J, leaving 11 bases unmatched. The CDR3 runs to 15 residues. Per germline, CDR1 LGHNA and CDR2 YSLEER. This sample was shared with a second study, whose subject was T cells of mothers and their children. In that study: Per mother, over 8 million TCR beta CDR3 reads were obtained; per child, approximately 3 million. Thymic selection molds TCR recombination output in much the same way for related pairs as for unrelated pairs.

This clonotype originated in a boy aged 5 to 17 in good health. The source material was blood. The rearrangement joins TRBV4-3 to TRBJ2-1, with TRBD2 identical over 7 bases. The DNA of the CDR3 is TGCGCCAGCAGCCCCGGGACTCCCCGGGAGGATGAGCAGTTCTTC. Its protein product is CASSPGTPREDEQFF.